This is a list of T cell receptor beta chains from one sample in a study of beta chain features in type 1 diabetes. The assay was immunoSEQ multiplex PCR, and TCRdb's table has in-frame clones only and misses some. The sample records 300,000 to 350,000 clones, about 14% being singletons. The sample taken for sequencing was naive CD4+ T cells from blood. These receptor sequences come from a woman aged 18-30 years with type 1 diabetes. Each CDR3 is given with its conserved first and last residue. The D gene is left open where the match is weak. Clone size is shown for a subset of rows, as once, few, many or a class of expanded clone.

.	TRBJ1-1	.	TRBV28	TGTGCCAGCAGTGCCCGGACAGAAGCTTTCTTT	CASSARTEAFF
few	TRBJ2-3	.	TRBV10-3	TGTGCCATCAGTGGGGGCGGCCGCACAGATACGCAGTATTTT	CAISGGGRTDTQYF
.	TRBJ2-1	TRBD1	TRBV18	TGTGCCAGCTCACCACGGGACAGGGGGCGAAATGAGCAGTTCTTC	CASSPRDRGRNEQFF
few	TRBJ2-1	TRBD2	TRBV28	TGTGCCAGCAGTTTAGTGGTCGCGGGAGGGGGTGAGCAGTTCTTC	CASSLVVAGGGEQFF
.	TRBJ1-5	.	TRBV10-3	TGTGCCATCAGTGCGAGACAGGAGAATCAGCCCCAGCATTTT	CAISARQENQPQHF
few	TRBJ1-3	.	TRBV5-4	TGTGCCAGCAGCCACCCCGGGACACTTGGAAACACCATATATTTT	CASSHPGTLGNTIYF
few	TRBJ2-2	.	TRBV5-6	TGTGCCAGCAGCATTGACAGGGAGCTGTTTTTT	CASSIDRELFF
.	TRBJ1-5	.	TRBV19	TGTGCCACCCATCGACGGGACAATCAGCCCCAGCATTTT	CATHRRDNQPQHF
.	TRBJ2-5	.	TRBV6-5	TGTGCCAGCAGTCGAACGACAGCCCAAGAGACCCAGTACTTC	CASSRTTAQETQYF
few	TRBJ2-2	TRBD1	TRBV12-5	TGTGCTAGTGGTCAGGGGACAGCCTTTTCGAACACCGGGGAGCTGTTTTTT	CASGQGTAFSNTGELFF
few	TRBJ1-1	.	TRBV29-1	TGCAGCGTGAATACTATGCTGATCAACACTGAAGCTTTCTTT	CSVNTMLINTEAFF
few	TRBJ2-1	TRBD2	TRBV7-9	TGTGCCAGCAGCCCCACTAGCGGGAGGCCTTACGGGGCCAATGAGCAGTTCTTC	CASSPTSGRPYGANEQFF
.	TRBJ2-1	TRBD2	TRBV28	TGTGCCAGCAGTCCCAGTTCAGCGGGAGGCGACAATGAGCAGTTCTTC	CASSPSSAGGDNEQFF
few	TRBJ2-1	.	TRBV5-4	TGTGCCAGCAGCCAATACAGGAATGAGCAGTTCTTC	CASSQYRNEQFF
many	TRBJ2-7	.	TRBV29-1	TGCAGCGTTGAACGACAGCATGAGCAGTACTTC	CSVERQHEQYF